This T cell receptor (beta chain) was recorded in a study of a mutant IDH1 vaccine in newly diagnosed glioma. Study context: Earlier care involved radiotherapy, temozolomide, or both, and the majority received both.

Method: immunoSEQ multiplex PCR; TCRdb's copy keeps in-frame clones and lacks some. The data contain tens of thousands of clones, roughly 80% of them seen just once; the ten biggest clones take up about 17%. Germline loops: CDR1 SEHNR, CDR2 FQNEAQ (reference sequence). CDR3 length equals 15 residues. V was trimmed by 2 bases and J by 0 bases, leaving 9 bases between them. Note on this clone: Its antigen is currently unknown.

Stated time point: week 47, end of study. One vaccine dose held 300 ug of mutant IDH1 20-mer peptide and came with topical imiquimod. Each patient was administered eight vaccinations, scheduled in weeks 1, 3, 5, 7, 11, 15, 19 and 23. This chain joins TRBV7-9 and TRBJ2-3, with a tentative D call TRBD2 (6 bases). The receptor comes from a man younger than 35 with glioma. Some clones in this sample may be carry-over from other donors' samples. The specimen was PBMCs, collected from a glioma patient whose treatment included an IDH1 peptide vaccine. The CDR3, as DNA: TGTGCCAGCAGCTTACTGGAGGGAAGCACAGATACGCAGTATTTT. This gives the protein CASSLLEGSTDTQYF.